The 30 T cell receptor beta chains presented below share a single source sample, sequenced in a study of response to subunit inactivated influenza vaccine. TCRdb ran MiXCR on the RT-PCR reads and lists one entry per CDR3 protein. The repertoire consists of hundreds of thousands of distinct CDR3 sequences, with 12% occurring once and the leading ten covering around 9.6%. The input for sequencing was PBMCs from blood, taken on the day of vaccination. The receptors shown here come from a man aged 50 to 60 who received an inactivated influenza vaccine.

This clonotype was recorded a few times. V usage is TRBV7-9 and J usage is TRBJ2-1; D ambiguous. V was clipped by 8 bases and J by 4 bases, with 12 bases between them. Germline CDR1 is SEHNR and CDR2 is FQNEAQ (reference sequence). This CDR3 comprises 13 residues. CDR3 protein: CASSSRPYNEQFF. The CDR3, as DNA: TGTGCCAGCTCCTCCCGTCCTTACAATGAGCAGTTCTTC.

In its sample, this clonotype was seen a few times. V is TRBV6-2 or TRBV6-3 and J is TRBJ2-1; D call uncertain. The CDR3 runs to 15 residues. Trimming stripped 3 bases from V and 7 bases from J, with 16 bases between. Germline values: CDR1 MNHEY, CDR2 SVGEGT. The DNA of the CDR3 is TGTGCCAGCAGTTATCGGAACCGCTTTGGGAATGAGCAGTTCTTC. Translation gives CASSYRNRFGNEQFF.

This clonotype showed up many times. This chain connects TRBV28 to TRBJ1-2, with 9 bases identical to TRBD1. The CDR3 extends over 14 amino acids. The germline CDR1 and CDR2 sequences are MDHEN and SYDVKM. Trimming cost V 2 bases and J 4 bases; bases outside gene matches: 2. The CDR3 reads CASSLTGGGYGYTF. Written as DNA, the CDR3 is TGTGCCAGCAGTTTAACAGGGGGCGGCTATGGCTACACCTTC.

This clonotype was seen a few times. V and J are TRBV12-3 or TRBV12-4 and TRBJ2-2; 10 bases align to TRBD1. The CDR3 is 14 amino acids. J was trimmed by 6 bases and V by 4 bases; bases with no gene match: 2. CDR3 nucleotide sequence: TGTGCCAGCAGTTCCGGACAGGGGGCCGGGGAGCTGTTTTTT. It is translated as CASSSGQGAGELFF.

The chain recombines TRBV12-3 or TRBV12-4 with TRBJ2-5, with D hard to call. CDR3 size: 14 residues. Trimming left V 1 base short and J 4 bases short, with 10 bases between. The CDR3 reads CASSLGIGSETQYF. The DNA of the CDR3 is TGTGCCAGCAGTTTAGGGATAGGGTCAGAGACCCAGTACTTC.

This clonotype has more than one count but fewer than ten. CDR3 in DNA: TGCGCCAGCAGCGTTCTTAGCGGGGGCTACAATGAGCAGTTCTTC. It codes for CASSVLSGGYNEQFF. The rearrangement joins TRBV5-1 to TRBJ2-1; the match to TRBD2 covers 9 bases. Germline CDR1 is SGHRS and CDR2 is YFSETQ. The ends lost 4 bases at V and 3 bases at J; junction bases unmatched: 5. The CDR3 runs 15 residues.

The gene calls are TRBV30 and TRBJ2-7; 8 nucleotides match TRBD2. V lost 4 bases and J lost 7; bases outside the gene matches: 6. CDR1 and CDR2 (germline): GTSNPN, SVGIG (reference sequence). The CDR3 extends over 12 amino acids. CDR3: CAWTGTRKEQYF. CDR3 nucleotide sequence: TGTGCCTGGACCGGGACTAGGAAGGAGCAGTACTTC. Full variable domain (remainder filled in from reference TRBV30 and TRBJ2-7): SQTIHQWPATLVQPVGSPLSLECTVEGTSNPNLYWYRQAAGRGLQLLFYSVGIGQISSEVPQNLSASRPQDRQFILSSKKLLLSDSGFYLCAWTGTRKEQYFGPGTRLTVT.

The chain combines TRBV28 with TRBJ2-1; weak D call: TRBD1 (5 bases). The CDR3 totals 17 residues. Germline lookup yields CDR1 MDHEN and CDR2 SYDVKM. Between the trimmed V and J ends, which lost 1 base and 6 bases, there was a span of 19 bases. The CDR3: CASSLLIWGSQVNEQFF. The CDR3 region has the DNA TGTGCCAGCAGTTTATTAATTTGGGGCAGCCAGGTCAATGAGCAGTTCTTC.

This clonotype has a handful of counts. The chain carries TRBV5-6 and TRBJ2-1; D possibly corresponds to TRBD2 (5 bases). The V and J ends lost 2 bases and 2 bases respectively, with 11 bases between them. The CDR3 is made up of 15 amino acids. Germline-derived CDR1 and CDR2 are SGHDT and YYEEEE. For the CDR3, the DNA is TGTGCCAGCAGCTTCTCGGGGAAAACCTACAATGAGCAGTTCTTC. This encodes CASSFSGKTYNEQFF.

This clonotype showed up just a few times. V usage is TRBV9 and J usage is TRBJ2-3, with unresolved D. V was trimmed by 2 bases and J by 6 bases, leaving 10 bases between them. The CDR3 consists of 13 residues. Germline V CDR1 and CDR2: SGDLS, YYNGEE. Written as DNA, the CDR3 is TGTGCCAGCAGCGTCCGAAACACGGATACGCAGTATTTT. Residues: CASSVRNTDTQYF.

The V call is TRBV3-1, the J call TRBJ1-2, with 9 nucleotides matching TRBD1. The V gene end was trimmed by 2 bases and the J gene end by 5 bases; junction bases not matched to a gene: 6. Germline-derived CDR1 and CDR2 are LGHDT and YNNKEL (reference sequence). The CDR3 totals 15 residues. The CDR3 DNA reads TGTGCCAGCAGCCAATTCGGACAGGGGCCTTATGGCTACACCTTC. This sequence encodes CASSQFGQGPYGYTF.

This clonotype was seen more than once but under ten times. CDR3 nucleotide sequence: TGCAGTGCTTATACAGGGGGCTGGTCGTACTTC. It is translated as CSAYTGGWSYF. The chain carries TRBV20-1 and TRBJ2-7; 9 nucleotides line up with TRBD1. In germline, CDR1 is DFQATT, CDR2 SNEGSKA (reference sequence). The CDR3 extends over 11 amino acids. J gave up 12 bases and V 5 bases, and 8 bases lay outside the gene matches.

This rearrangement joins TRBV9 to TRBJ2-5, with D tentatively TRBD1 (6 bases). V dropped 2 bases and J dropped 2 bases, with 7 bases sitting between them. The CDR3 length is 13 residues. Germline V CDR1 and CDR2: SGDLS, YYNGEE. The CDR3 is CASSVQGQETQYF. The CDR3 region has the DNA TGTGCCAGCAGCGTCCAGGGGCAAGAGACCCAGTACTTC.

The rearrangement links TRBV21-1 to TRBJ2-5; the tabulated D call, TRBD1, remains unverified against the DNA. TRBV21-1 is marked as a pseudogene. The CDR3 extends over 14 amino acids. The DNA for the CDR3 is TGTGCCACCGCCCTGTCCGGGGCCCAAGAGACCCAGTACTTC. It encodes CATALSGAQETQYF.

The V and J genes are TRBV20-1 and TRBJ2-3; 7 bases align to TRBD1. Germline assignment: CDR1 DFQATT and CDR2 SNEGSKA (reference sequence). The junction had 6 bases not matched to a gene; V was cut back by 3 bases and J by 0 bases. The CDR3 extends over 15 amino acids. This CDR3 is CSASEGAASTDTQYF. CDR3 DNA: TGCAGTGCTAGCGAGGGGGCCGCCAGCACAGATACGCAGTATTTT.

This clonotype was recorded a few times. The chain joins TRBV7-9 to TRBJ2-3; D unclear. V lost 1 base, J lost 0 bases, and 14 bases lay in between. The CDR3 consists of 17 residues. Germline V gene sequence: CDR1 SEHNR, CDR2 FQNEAQ (reference sequence). This CDR3 is CASSLVVSPPSTDTQYF. The CDR3 region has the DNA TGTGCCAGCAGCTTAGTTGTCAGTCCGCCTAGCACAGATACGCAGTATTTT.

This clonotype has a handful of counts. The J gene is TRBJ2-1, the V gene TRBV7-9, with D uncertain. In germline, CDR1 is SEHNR, CDR2 FQNEAQ (reference sequence). Trimming stripped 1 base from V and 0 bases from J, with 13 bases between. The CDR3 has 17 amino acids. The CDR3 loop is CASSLVWQLSSYNEQFF. The CDR3 DNA sequence: TGTGCCAGCAGCTTAGTGTGGCAGCTTAGCTCCTACAATGAGCAGTTCTTC.

V usage is TRBV2 and J usage is TRBJ2-1; 11 bases fit TRBD2. J was trimmed by 3 bases and V by 7 bases; bases with no gene match: 5. Germline V lookup: CDR1 SNHLY, CDR2 FYNNEI. This CDR3 is built from 15 residues. Written as DNA, the CDR3 is TGTGCCAGCACCGTAGGGACTAGCGGCTACAATGAGCAGTTCTTC. Protein product: CASTVGTSGYNEQFF.

The table lists this clonotype with many counts. V usage is TRBV12-3 or TRBV12-4 and J usage is TRBJ2-7, with D perhaps assigned TRBD1 or TRBD2 (5 bases each). Trimming took off 6 bases at V and 3 bases at J, with 18 bases between the two ends. The CDR3 extends over 15 amino acids. The CDR3 reads CASSSGRARGYEQYF. In nucleotides, the CDR3 is TGTGCCAGCAGCTCGGGGCGGGCTAGGGGCTACGAGCAGTACTTC.

In DNA, the CDR3 is TGTGCCAGCAGCTTAGGGCCAGGGGGAGGAAACACTGAAGCTTTCTTT. It is translated as CASSLGPGGGNTEAFF. The rearrangement joins TRBV7-6 to TRBJ1-1; 7 positions match TRBD1. The CDR3 totals 16 residues. J gave up 2 bases and V 1 base, and 7 bases lay outside the gene matches. CDR1 SGHVS and CDR2 FNYEAQ come from the germline V gene.

The gene calls are TRBV20-1 and TRBJ2-7; D gene uncertain. Between the trimmed V and J ends, which lost 7 bases and 3 bases, there was a span of 19 bases. Germline CDR1 DFQATT, CDR2 SNEGSKA (reference sequence). The CDR3 spans 14 residues. The CDR3 sequence is CSGTSSLSRYEQYF. The CDR3 coding sequence is TGCAGTGGTACGTCGTCCCTGTCACGCTACGAGCAGTACTTC.

The table lists this clonotype with a few counts. Here the CDR3 reads CASSQAYQGAQPQHF. The CDR3 DNA sequence: TGCGCCAGCAGCCAAGCTTACCAGGGGGCTCAGCCCCAGCATTTT. V usage is TRBV4-3 and J usage is TRBJ1-5, with TRBD1 identical over 8 bases. The length of the CDR3 is 15 residues. Germline V gives CDR1 LGHNA, CDR2 YSLEER. V was pared by 1 base and J by 6 bases, with 5 bases of the junction left unmatched.

This CDR3 is CASSLRPGLAGDRSDEQFF. Here the CDR3 DNA reads TGTGCCAGCAGCTTACGGCCCGGACTAGCGGGAGATCGCAGCGATGAGCAGTTCTTC. The chain combines TRBV11-2 with TRBJ2-1, with 13 bases aligning to TRBD2. This CDR3 comprises 19 residues. Germline assignment: CDR1 SGHAT and CDR2 FQNNGV. With V trimmed by 2 bases and J by 8 bases, 15 bases remained unmatched. Drawing the rest from reference TRBV11-2 and TRBJ2-1, the complete variable domain is EAGVAQSPRYKIIEKRQSVAFWCNPISGHATLYWYQQILGQGPKLLIQFQNNGVVDDSQLPKDRFSAERLKGVDSTLKIQPAKLEDSAVYLCASSLRPGLAGDRSDEQFFGPGTRLTVL.

This clonotype occurred many times. The V call is TRBV6-5, the J call TRBJ1-6; D is ambiguous. CDR3 size: 15 residues. V lost 0 bases and J lost 6, with 9 bases in between. Germline CDR1 reads MNHEY; CDR2 reads SVGAGI. The CDR3 sequence: CASSYSVQLNSPLHF. The CDR3 DNA is TGTGCCAGCAGTTACTCCGTTCAGCTTAATTCACCCCTCCACTTT.

J is TRBJ1-4 and V is TRBV2, with 7 bases aligning to TRBD1. The germline V gene encodes CDR1 SNHLY and CDR2 FYNNEI. The J segment lost 5 bases and the V segment lost 6 bases, leaving 9 bases of the junction unmatched. The CDR3 spans 15 residues. The CDR3 protein is CASRPWTGKNEKLFF. In DNA form, the CDR3 reads TGTGCCAGCAGGCCTTGGACAGGCAAAAATGAAAAACTGTTTTTT.

This clonotype was observed a few times. This sequence joins TRBV12-3 or TRBV12-4 and TRBJ2-5; D is ambiguous. The V and J ends lost 2 bases and 3 bases respectively, with 13 bases between them. This CDR3 has 15 residues. The CDR3 region is CASSLYSTLEETQYF. In nucleotides, the CDR3 is TGTGCCAGCAGTTTATATTCGACTCTCGAAGAGACCCAGTACTTC.

This clonotype was seen only a few times. This rearrangement joins TRBV6-1 to TRBJ1-1; the D gene is possibly TRBD1 (5 bases). The CDR3 is 15 residues long. The ends were cut back, 5 bases at V and 1 base at J, with 14 bases in the middle. Germline-derived CDR1 and CDR2 are MNHNS and SASEGT. CDR3 bases: TGTGCCAGCAGTAGAGACAGAAGGGGGAACACTGAAGCTTTCTTT. It is translated as CASSRDRRGNTEAFF.

This clonotype was found a few times. CDR3 nucleotides: TGTGCCAGCAGCACTACAGGGGGCGGAGAGACCCAGTACTTC. Translation gives CASSTTGGGETQYF. The chain carries TRBV7-3 and TRBJ2-5; 9 bases agree with TRBD1. The J segment lost 4 bases and the V segment lost 5 bases, leaving 5 bases of the junction unmatched. Germline V gene lookup returns CDR1 SGHTA and CDR2 FQGTGA. This CDR3 is 14 amino acids long.

This clonotype has only a few counts. V and J are TRBV4-2 and TRBJ2-7, with 11 bases aligning to TRBD2. The ends lost 0 bases at V and 3 bases at J; junction bases unmatched: 7. CDR3 length equals 17 residues. Germline CDR1 is LGHNA and CDR2 is YNFKEQ. In nucleotides, the CDR3 is TGTGCCAGCAGCCAAGAATTTACTAGCGGGAGCCTCTACGAGCAGTACTTC. Amino acid sequence: CASSQEFTSGSLYEQYF.

This clonotype was picked up many times. The chain couples TRBV5-1 to TRBJ2-7, with D perhaps matching TRBD2 (5 bases). The CDR3 runs to 16 residues. V was clipped by 0 bases and J by 4 bases, with 17 bases between them. Germline CDR1 is SGHRS and CDR2 is YFSETQ. CDR3 nucleotide sequence: TGCGCCAGCAGCTTGGCTCGGACTTCCACCCCGTACGAGCAGTACTTC. Residues: CASSLARTSTPYEQYF.